This T cell receptor (beta chain) emerged from a study of blood T cell repertoires in COVID-19. Per the authors' pipeline: Counts of nucleated cells, estimated from reference gene primer amplification, were obtained. Data came from immunoSEQ multiplex PCR; TCRdb stores just in-frame clones and leaves some out. V and J calls plus clone size are reproduced from that table; the DNA served to infer D and trimming. The sample consists of fewer than 60,000 clones, 89% of them appearing once. CDR3 size: 16 residues. Trimming took off 0 bases at V and 6 bases at J, with 20 bases between the two ends. Germline values: CDR1 GTSNPN, CDR2 SVGIG (reference sequence).

The source is a human donor in a cohort sampled during active COVID-19. Sequenced material: peripheral blood. The chain recombines TRBV30 with TRBJ1-2, with D maybe TRBD1 (5 bases). CDR3 sequence (DNA): TGTGCCTGGAGTGTACTGGGAAGGGGCGCGGCAAATGGCTACACCTTC. This codes for CAWSVLGRGAANGYTF.